The entry below gives a single T cell receptor beta chain sequence along with its context. The record originates from a study of shared T cell receptors in the human thymus. Germline CDR1 and CDR2: SGHTA and FQGNSA. This CDR3 has 18 residues. Trimming at V came to 1 base and at J to 4 bases, leaving 8 bases not matched to a gene. Sequenced by immunoSEQ multiplex PCR; TCRdb stores in-frame clones only, minus some. This table has roughly 410,000 clones, around 95% appearing once. The sequence derives from a human donor. The V gene is TRBV7-2, the J gene TRBJ2-1; the match to TRBD2 covers 12 bases. Sample: thymocytes. CDR3 residues: CASSLGASGRVRYNEQFF. CDR3 in DNA: TGTGCCAGCAGCTTAGGTGCTAGCGGGAGGGTTAGGTACAATGAGCAGTTCTTC.